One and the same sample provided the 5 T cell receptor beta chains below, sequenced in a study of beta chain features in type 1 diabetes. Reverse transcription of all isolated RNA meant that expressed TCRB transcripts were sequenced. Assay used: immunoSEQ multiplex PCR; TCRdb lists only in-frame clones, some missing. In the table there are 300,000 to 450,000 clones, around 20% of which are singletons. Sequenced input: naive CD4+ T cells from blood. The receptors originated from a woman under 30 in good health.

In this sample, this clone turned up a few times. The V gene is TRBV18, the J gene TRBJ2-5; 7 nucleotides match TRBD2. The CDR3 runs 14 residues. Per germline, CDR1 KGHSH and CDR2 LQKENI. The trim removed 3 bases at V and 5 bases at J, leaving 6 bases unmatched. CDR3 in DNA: TGTGCCAGCTCACCCGAGCGGGGATGGGAGACCCAGTACTTC. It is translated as CASSPERGWETQYF.

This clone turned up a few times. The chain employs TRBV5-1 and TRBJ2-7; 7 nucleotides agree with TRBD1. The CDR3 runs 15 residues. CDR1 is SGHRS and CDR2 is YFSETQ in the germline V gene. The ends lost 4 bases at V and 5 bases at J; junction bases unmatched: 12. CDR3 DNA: TGCGCCAGCAGCCGCTTCGAAGGGGGCAACAACGAGCAGTACTTC. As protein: CASSRFEGGNNEQYF.

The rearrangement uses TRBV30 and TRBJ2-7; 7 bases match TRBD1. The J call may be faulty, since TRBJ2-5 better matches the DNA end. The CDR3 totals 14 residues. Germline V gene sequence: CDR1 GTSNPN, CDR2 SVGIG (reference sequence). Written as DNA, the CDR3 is TGTGCCTGGAGGAGGGTGACAGGGAGAGAGACCCAGTACTTC. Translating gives CAWRRVTGRETQYF.

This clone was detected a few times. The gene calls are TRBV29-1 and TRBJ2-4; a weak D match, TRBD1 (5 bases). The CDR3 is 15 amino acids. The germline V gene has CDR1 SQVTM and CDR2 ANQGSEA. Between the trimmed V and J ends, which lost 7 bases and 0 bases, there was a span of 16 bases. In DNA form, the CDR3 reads TGCAGCGCTACCTCGAAGGGGATAGCCAAAAACATTCAGTACTTC. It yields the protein CSATSKGIAKNIQYF.

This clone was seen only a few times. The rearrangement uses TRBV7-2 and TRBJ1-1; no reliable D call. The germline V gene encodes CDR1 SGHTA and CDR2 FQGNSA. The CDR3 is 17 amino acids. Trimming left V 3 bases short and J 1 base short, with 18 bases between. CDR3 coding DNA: TGTGCCAGCAGCTTTTTGTGGAGGGTCGGTGGGAACACTGAAGCTTTCTTT. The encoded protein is CASSFLWRVGGNTEAFF.